A selection of T cell receptor beta chains follows, all from one sample in a study of blood T cell repertoires in COVID-19. This table comes from immunoSEQ multiplex PCR, and its TCRdb copy is limited to in-frame clones, with some not included. The table has 350,000 to 450,000 clones, about 88% seen once. Material for sequencing was PBMCs or T cells enriched from blood (not recorded which). Receptors were obtained from a woman younger than 35 who had been exposed to COVID-19. CDR3s include the opening cysteine and the closing phenylalanine or tryptophan. D genes are given only for firm matches. A clone size is listed for some rows: how often the clone was seen (once, few, many), or a class if it is expanded.

CDR3 protein: CATSIGTEGFEQYF
CDR3 DNA: TGTGCCACCAGCATCGGGACGGAGGGTTTCGAGCAGTACTTC
V gene: TRBV15
clone size: .
J gene: TRBJ2-7
D gene: .

CDR3 protein: CASSPSTGSSAWAEKLFF
CDR3 DNA: TGTGCCAGCAGCCCCTCGACGGGGAGTTCTGCCTGGGCTGAAAAACTGTTTTTT
V gene: TRBV11-2
clone size: .
J gene: TRBJ1-4
D gene: .

CDR3 protein: CASSQVGSGGANTGELFF
CDR3 DNA: TGTGCCAGCAGCCAAGTTGGTAGCGGGGGGGCGAACACCGGGGAGCTGTTTTTT
V gene: TRBV4-2
clone size: .
J gene: TRBJ2-2
D gene: TRBD2

CDR3 protein: CASAAQGKGSGRNTIYF
CDR3 DNA: TGTGCCAGCGCGGCGCAGGGAAAGGGCTCCGGAAGAAACACCATATATTTT
V gene: TRBV16
clone size: .
J gene: TRBJ1-3
D gene: .

CDR3 protein: CASSIDPSARGRNQPQHF
CDR3 DNA: TGTGCCAGTAGTATAGATCCCAGCGCCAGGGGACGCAATCAGCCCCAGCATTTT
V gene: TRBV19
clone size: .
J gene: TRBJ1-5
D gene: .

CDR3 protein: CATSRDTGGVNEKLFF
CDR3 DNA: TGTGCCACCAGCAGAGATACGGGAGGGGTTAATGAAAAACTGTTTTTT
V gene: TRBV15
clone size: .
J gene: TRBJ1-4
D gene: .

CDR3 protein: CATSDPGTGSTDTQYF
CDR3 DNA: TGTGCCACCAGTGATCCCGGGACAGGGAGCACAGATACGCAGTATTTT
V gene: TRBV24-1
clone size: .
J gene: TRBJ2-3
D gene: TRBD1

CDR3 protein: CSARQHSSTDTQYF
CDR3 DNA: TGCAGCGCCAGACAGCACTCAAGCACAGATACGCAGTATTTT
V gene: TRBV29-1
clone size: .
J gene: TRBJ2-3
D gene: .

CDR3 protein: CSVIGQGAGNTIYF
CDR3 DNA: TGCAGCGTTATCGGACAGGGGGCTGGAAACACCATATATTTT
V gene: TRBV29-1
clone size: .
J gene: TRBJ1-3
D gene: TRBD1

CDR3 protein: CASSPTRGGRASGANVLTF
CDR3 DNA: TGCGCCAGCAGCCCCACGAGGGGCGGGAGGGCCTCTGGGGCCAACGTCCTGACTTTC
V gene: TRBV4-1
clone size: .
J gene: TRBJ2-6
D gene: TRBD2

CDR3 protein: CASRRRELLNTEAFF
CDR3 DNA: TGTGCCAGCAGGCGAAGGGAGTTATTAAACACTGAAGCTTTCTTT
V gene: TRBV11-1
clone size: .
J gene: TRBJ1-1
D gene: .

CDR3 protein: CASSLTSDEKLFF
CDR3 DNA: TGTGCCAGCAGTTTAACTTCCGATGAAAAACTGTTTTTT
V gene: TRBV12-3/TRBV12-4
clone size: once
J gene: TRBJ1-4
D gene: .

CDR3 protein: CASSLSRAVEKLFF
CDR3 DNA: TGTGCCAGCAGCTTAAGCCGTGCGGTTGAAAAACTGTTTTTT
V gene: TRBV7-9
clone size: .
J gene: TRBJ1-4
D gene: .

CDR3 protein: CASSFWTGENEQYF
CDR3 DNA: TGCGCCAGCAGCTTCTGGACAGGGGAGAACGAGCAGTACTTC
V gene: TRBV5-1
clone size: .
J gene: TRBJ2-7
D gene: TRBD1

CDR3 protein: CASSQDHNQALSNTF
CDR3 DNA: TGCGCCAGCAGCCAAGATCATAACCAGGCGCTTTCGAACACCTTC
V gene: TRBV4-3
clone size: .
J gene: TRBJ1-2
D gene: .

CDR3 protein: CASRTGVTYGYTF
CDR3 DNA: TGTGCCAGCAGGACAGGGGTTACCTATGGCTACACCTTC
V gene: TRBV12-3/TRBV12-4
clone size: .
J gene: TRBJ1-2
D gene: TRBD1

CDR3 protein: CASSRTGTGGLTEAFF
CDR3 DNA: TGCGCCAGCAGCCGAACCGGGACAGGGGGCCTCACTGAAGCTTTCTTT
V gene: TRBV4-3
clone size: .
J gene: TRBJ1-1
D gene: TRBD1

CDR3 protein: CAISESGGKYEQYF
CDR3 DNA: TGTGCCATCAGTGAGTCTGGCGGGAAATACGAGCAGTACTTC
V gene: TRBV10-3
clone size: .
J gene: TRBJ2-7
D gene: .

CDR3 protein: CASRSYRVNYGYTF
CDR3 DNA: TGTGCAAGTCGCTCCTACAGGGTTAACTATGGCTACACCTTC
V gene: TRBV12-2
clone size: .
J gene: TRBJ1-2
D gene: .

CDR3 protein: CASTSGVPSSPLHF
CDR3 DNA: TGTGCCAGTACTTCAGGGGTTCCAAGTTCACCCCTCCACTTT
V gene: TRBV19
clone size: .
J gene: TRBJ1-6
D gene: .

CDR3 protein: CASSLGTGAGEQYF
CDR3 DNA: TGTGCCAGCAGTTTAGGGACAGGGGCGGGTGAGCAGTACTTC
V gene: TRBV27
clone size: .
J gene: TRBJ2-7
D gene: TRBD1

CDR3 protein: CSVDREDYGYTF
CDR3 DNA: TGCAGCGTAGACAGGGAGGACTATGGCTACACCTTC
V gene: TRBV29-1
clone size: .
J gene: TRBJ1-2
D gene: TRBD1

CDR3 protein: CASVADPDEQYF
CDR3 DNA: TGTGCCAGCGTTGCGGATCCCGACGAGCAGTACTTC
V gene: TRBV19
clone size: .
J gene: TRBJ2-7
D gene: .

CDR3 protein: CASSPGTGGHYEQYF
CDR3 DNA: TGTGCCAGCAGCCCCGGGACAGGGGGACACTACGAGCAGTACTTC
V gene: TRBV7-7
clone size: .
J gene: TRBJ2-7
D gene: TRBD1

CDR3 protein: CASKGQAGELFF
CDR3 DNA: TGTGCCAGCAAAGGCCAGGCCGGGGAGCTGTTTTTT
V gene: TRBV6-5
clone size: once
J gene: TRBJ2-2
D gene: .

CDR3 protein: CASSSHTGRAADTQYF
CDR3 DNA: TGCGCCAGCAGCTCACATACGGGGAGAGCTGCAGATACGCAGTATTTT
V gene: TRBV4-3
clone size: .
J gene: TRBJ2-3
D gene: .

CDR3 protein: CASSLRGGQGVHEQYF
CDR3 DNA: TGTGCCAGCAGCTTAAGAGGGGGACAGGGTGTCCACGAGCAGTACTTC
V gene: TRBV7-9
clone size: .
J gene: TRBJ2-7
D gene: TRBD1

CDR3 protein: CASSFGSGGVADTQYF
CDR3 DNA: TGTGCCAGCAGCTTCGGAAGCGGGGGGGTTGCAGATACGCAGTATTTT
V gene: TRBV11-2
clone size: .
J gene: TRBJ2-3
D gene: TRBD2